This T cell receptor beta chain emerged from a study of T cell clonality in common variable immunodeficiency. With respect to this clone: The antigen is unknown. The junction does not match germline at one end; this may be a read error. The CDR3 end falls 3 residues outside the read, so it is completed with the germline J gene.

The CDR3 consists of 16 residues. Germline CDR1 MRHNA, CDR2 SNTAGT. Study-wide results and limits: Reportedly, TCR beta sequences from common variable immunodeficiency showed fewer deletions and N-nucleotide insertions.

The data were produced by immunoSEQ multiplex PCR, yet TCRdb's version contains in-frame clones alone and is incomplete. This repertoire holds over 35,000 clones, and none appear only once. The gene calls are TRBV6-4 and TRBJ2-3; TRBD1 matches at 10 bases. The sample consisted of peripheral blood mononuclear cells. The receptor comes from a person aged 18-70 years in good health. The CDR3 reads CASSDAGTGDTDAQYF. The DNA read from the CDR3 is TGTGCCAGCAGTGACGCAGGGACAGGGGACACAGATGCG.